This TCR beta chain was obtained from a study of blood T cell repertoires in COVID-19. Study-wide background: Nucleic acid was either cDNA or gDNA, and it came from T cells, B-cell-depleted T cells, or PBMCs.

TCRdb keeps only in-frame clones here, not all; method: immunoSEQ multiplex PCR. The repertoire holds hundreds of thousands of clones, with about 90% as singletons. Germline V lookup: CDR1 SGDLS, CDR2 YYNGEE. Trimming removed 0 bases from V and 5 bases from J, with 11 bases in between. The CDR3 sequence is 15 residues long. This chain uses TRBV9 with TRBJ2-2, with D possibly matching TRBD1 (5 bases). This clonotype was sampled from a woman aged 40 to 50 who had recovered from COVID-19. Sequencing used peripheral blood. The CDR3 nucleotides read TGTGCCAGCAGCGTAGAGAAGAAGGGGACCGGGGAGCTGTTTTTT. Protein: CASSVEKKGTGELFF.